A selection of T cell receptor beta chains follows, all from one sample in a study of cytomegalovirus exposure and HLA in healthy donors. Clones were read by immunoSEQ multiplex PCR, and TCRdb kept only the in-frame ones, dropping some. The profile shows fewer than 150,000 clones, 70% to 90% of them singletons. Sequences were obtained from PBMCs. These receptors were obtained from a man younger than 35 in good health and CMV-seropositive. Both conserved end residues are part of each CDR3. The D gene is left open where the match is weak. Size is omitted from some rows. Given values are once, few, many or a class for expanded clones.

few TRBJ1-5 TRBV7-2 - CASRLDRNQPQHF TGTGCCAGCAGGCTCGACAGGAATCAGCCCCAGCATTTT
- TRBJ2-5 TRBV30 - CAWRRPLLTGKETQYF TGTGCCTGGAGGAGACCTCTCCTCACAGGGAAAGAGACCCAGTACTTC
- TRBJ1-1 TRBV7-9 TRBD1 CASSLGQGFLAEAFF TGTGCCAGCAGCTTGGGACAGGGGTTTCTGGCTGAAGCTTTCTTT
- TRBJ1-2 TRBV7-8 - CASSLYGEMGLYGYTF TGTGCCAGCAGCTTATACGGGGAGATGGGACTCTATGGCTACACCTTC
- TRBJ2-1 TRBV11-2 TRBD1 CASSLDRGQGDNEQFF TGTGCCAGCAGCTTAGATAGGGGACAGGGGGACAATGAGCAGTTCTTC
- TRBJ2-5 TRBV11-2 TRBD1 CASSLPSGQGEETQYF TGTGCCAGCAGCTTACCCTCAGGACAGGGTGAAGAGACCCAGTACTTC
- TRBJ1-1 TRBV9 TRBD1 CASSAGTGLAFF TGTGCCAGCAGCGCAGGGACAGGGTTAGCTTTCTTT
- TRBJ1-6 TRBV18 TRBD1 CASSRDRGGSPLHF TGTGCCAGCTCTCGGGACAGGGGCGGTTCACCCCTCCACTTT
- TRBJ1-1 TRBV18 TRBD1 CASSPRDRGGLNTEAFF TGTGCCAGCTCACCTCGAGACAGGGGAGGTTTAAACACTGAAGCTTTCTTT
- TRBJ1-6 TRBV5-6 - CASSLYVGGQNSPLHF TGTGCCAGCAGCTTATATGTCGGGGGGCAAAATTCACCCCTCCACTTT
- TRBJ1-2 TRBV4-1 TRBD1 CASSQEGRTGAGGYTF TGCGCCAGCAGCCAAGAAGGAAGGACAGGGGCGGGGGGCTACACCTTC
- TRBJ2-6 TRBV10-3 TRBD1 CAISETGTGKSGANVLTF TGTGCCATCAGTGAGACCGGGACAGGGAAATCTGGGGCCAACGTCCTGACTTTC
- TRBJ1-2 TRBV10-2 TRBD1 CASSVDSDREDFYGYTF TGCGCCAGCAGTGTTGACTCGGACAGGGAGGATTTCTATGGCTACACCTTC
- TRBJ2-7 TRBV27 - CASSLNSGLSYEQYF TGTGCCAGCAGTTTGAATTCAGGACTGTCTTACGAGCAGTACTTC
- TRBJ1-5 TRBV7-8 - CASSVLKGVLGNQPQHF TGTGCCAGCAGCGTATTGAAGGGGGTACTGGGCAATCAGCCCCAGCATTTT
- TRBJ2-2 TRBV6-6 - CASSYSIGTGELFF TGTGCCAGCAGTTACTCTATCGGTACCGGGGAGCTGTTTTTT
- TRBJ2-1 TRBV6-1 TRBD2 CASSEGLAAEQFF TGTGCCAGCAGTGAGGGGCTAGCGGCGGAGCAGTTCTTC
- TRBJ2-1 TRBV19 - CASSIGGSYNEQFF TGTGCCAGTAGTATTGGGGGGTCCTACAATGAGCAGTTCTTC
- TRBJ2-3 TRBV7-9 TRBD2 CASLAGGPDTQYF TGTGCCAGTCTAGCGGGGGGACCAGATACGCAGTATTTT
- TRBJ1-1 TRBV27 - CASTSEVGAEAFF TGTGCCAGCACCTCGGAGGTTGGGGCTGAAGCTTTCTTT
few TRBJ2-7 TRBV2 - CASSERGYSYEQYF TGTGCCAGCAGTGAACGAGGTTACTCCTACGAGCAGTACTTC
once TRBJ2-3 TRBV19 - CASSIVASTDTQYF TGTGCCAGTAGTATCGTGGCTAGCACAGATACGCAGTATTTT
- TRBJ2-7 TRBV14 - CASSHGRPRPYEQYF TGTGCCAGCAGCCATGGCCGACCTAGGCCCTACGAGCAGTACTTC
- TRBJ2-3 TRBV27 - CASSYRSTDTQYF TGTGCCAGCAGCTATCGCAGCACAGATACGCAGTATTTT
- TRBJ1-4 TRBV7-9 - CASSLREDEKLFF TGTGCCAGCAGCTTAAGGGAGGACGAAAAACTGTTTTTT
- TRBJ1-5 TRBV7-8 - CASSPGQGDQPQHF TGTGCCAGCAGCCCCGGTCAGGGCGATCAGCCCCAGCATTTT
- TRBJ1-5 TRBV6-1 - CASRGNDRVNQPQHF TGTGCCAGCAGGGGAAATGACAGAGTCAATCAGCCCCAGCATTTT
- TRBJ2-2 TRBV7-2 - CASSQARPGQGGNTGELFF TGTGCCAGCAGCCAAGCCCGACCTGGGCAGGGGGGTAACACCGGGGAGCTGTTTTTT
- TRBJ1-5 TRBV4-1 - CASSPLAGANQPQHF TGCGCCAGCAGCCCCCTAGCGGGGGCGAATCAGCCCCAGCATTTT
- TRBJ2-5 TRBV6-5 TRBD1 CASSYGQGAEETQYF TGTGCCAGCAGTTATGGACAGGGGGCAGAGGAGACCCAGTACTTC
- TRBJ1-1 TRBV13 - CASSLPGTEAFF TGTGCCAGCAGCTTGCCCGGGACAGAAGCTTTCTTT
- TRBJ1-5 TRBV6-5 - CASSYDGVPQHF TGTGCCAGCAGTTACGACGGGGTCCCCCAGCATTTT
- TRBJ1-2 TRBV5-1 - CASSRGTPEDGYTF TGCGCCAGCAGCCGCGGGACGCCTGAGGATGGCTACACCTTC
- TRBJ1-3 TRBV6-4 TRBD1 CASGGGTGTHQYSGNTIYF TGTGCCAGCGGCGGCGGGACAGGGACTCATCAGTACTCTGGAAACACCATATATTTT
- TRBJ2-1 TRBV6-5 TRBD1 CASGSTGVDEQFF TGTGCCAGCGGAAGCACAGGGGTCGATGAGCAGTTCTTC
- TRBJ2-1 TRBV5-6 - CASSFFREELNEQFF TGTGCCAGCAGCTTTTTCAGGGAAGAGTTGAATGAGCAGTTCTTC
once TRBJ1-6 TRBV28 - CASSLEPEGTSHF TGTGCCAGCAGCCTTGAACCGGAGGGGACTTCTCACTTT
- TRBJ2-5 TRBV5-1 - CASSLMVSRQLETQYF TGCGCCAGCAGCTTAATGGTGTCCAGGCAGTTGGAGACCCAGTACTTC
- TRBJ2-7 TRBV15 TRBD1 CATSSALGRGSYEQYF TGTGCCACCAGCAGCGCTTTAGGCAGGGGGTCCTACGAGCAGTACTTC
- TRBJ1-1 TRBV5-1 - CASRYWTSGRNTEAFF TGCGCCAGCCGATACTGGACTTCAGGCAGGAACACTGAAGCTTTCTTT
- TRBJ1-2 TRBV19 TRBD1 CASSIIVFPGQRQQTYGYTF TGTGCCAGTAGTATAATAGTTTTTCCGGGACAGCGACAACAGACCTATGGCTACACCTTC
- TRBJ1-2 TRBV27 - CASSLSKGDGYTF TGTGCCAGCAGTTTATCGAAGGGAGATGGCTACACCTTC
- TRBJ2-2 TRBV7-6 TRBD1 CASSRDRPNTGELFF TGTGCCAGCAGTCGGGACAGGCCGAACACCGGGGAGCTGTTTTTT
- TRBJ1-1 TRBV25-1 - CASSERGEAFF TGTGCCAGCAGTGAACGGGGGGAAGCTTTCTTT
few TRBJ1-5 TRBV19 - CASSTYRGNQPQHF TGTGCCAGTAGTACTTACAGGGGCAATCAGCCCCAGCATTTT
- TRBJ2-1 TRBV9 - CASSVAGQTSNEQFF TGTGCCAGCAGCGTAGCCGGACAAACCAGCAATGAGCAGTTCTTC